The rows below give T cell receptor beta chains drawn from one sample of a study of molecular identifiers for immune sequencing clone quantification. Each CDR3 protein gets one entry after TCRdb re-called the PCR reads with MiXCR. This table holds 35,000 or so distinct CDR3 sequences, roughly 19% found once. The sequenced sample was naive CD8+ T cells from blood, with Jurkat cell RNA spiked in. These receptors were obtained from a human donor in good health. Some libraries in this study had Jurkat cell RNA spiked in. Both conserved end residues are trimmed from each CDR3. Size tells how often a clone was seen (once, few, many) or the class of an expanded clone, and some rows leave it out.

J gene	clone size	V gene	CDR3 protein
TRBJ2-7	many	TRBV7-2	ASSLVDSTYEQY
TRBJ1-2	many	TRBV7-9	ASRDRDGGYT
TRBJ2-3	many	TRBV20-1	SGSGARGTDTQY
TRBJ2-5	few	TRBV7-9	ASSLTLGTQY
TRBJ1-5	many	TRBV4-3	ASSQDSASNLGQPQH
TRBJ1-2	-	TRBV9	ASSAGTTYGYT
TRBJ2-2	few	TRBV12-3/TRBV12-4	ASRPVGPGGPFSGELF
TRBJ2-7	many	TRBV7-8	ASSLPGASALLEQY
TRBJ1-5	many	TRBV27	ASSQGQGGAQPQH
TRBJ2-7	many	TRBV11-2	ASSLDAPAPEQY
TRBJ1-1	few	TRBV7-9	ASSLGYSGRTEAF
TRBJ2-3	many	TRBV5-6	ASSLSDSTDTQY
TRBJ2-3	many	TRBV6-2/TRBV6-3	ASSLAGDTQY
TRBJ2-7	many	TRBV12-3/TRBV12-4	ASSLQLILGQGAHEQY
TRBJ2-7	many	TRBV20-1	SAPSRQGRSSEQY
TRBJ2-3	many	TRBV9	ASSVASSGRTDTQY
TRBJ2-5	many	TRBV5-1	ASSEGLQPRETQY
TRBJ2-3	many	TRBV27	ASIPYPSGRDSTDTQY
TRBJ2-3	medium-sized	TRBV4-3	ASSLKRGNTDTQY
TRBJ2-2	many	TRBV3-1	ASSQPPGLAENTGELF